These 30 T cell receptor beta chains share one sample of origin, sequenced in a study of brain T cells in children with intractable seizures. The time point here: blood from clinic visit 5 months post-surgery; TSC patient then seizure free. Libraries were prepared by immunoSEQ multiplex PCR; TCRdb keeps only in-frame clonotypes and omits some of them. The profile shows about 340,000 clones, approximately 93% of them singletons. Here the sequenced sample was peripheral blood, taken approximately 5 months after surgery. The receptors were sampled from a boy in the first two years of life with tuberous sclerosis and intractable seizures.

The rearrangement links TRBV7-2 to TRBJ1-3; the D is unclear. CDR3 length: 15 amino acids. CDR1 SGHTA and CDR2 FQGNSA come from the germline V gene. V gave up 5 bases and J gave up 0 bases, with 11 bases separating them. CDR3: CASSPLISSGNTIYF. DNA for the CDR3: TGTGCCAGCAGCCCGCTGATCAGCTCTGGAAACACCATATATTTT.

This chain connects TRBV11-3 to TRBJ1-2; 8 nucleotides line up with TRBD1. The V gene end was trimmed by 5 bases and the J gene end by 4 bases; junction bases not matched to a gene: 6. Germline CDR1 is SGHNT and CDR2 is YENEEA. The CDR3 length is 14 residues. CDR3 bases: TGTGCCAGCAGCCTCACAGGACAGGGCTATGGCTACACCTTC. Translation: CASSLTGQGYGYTF.

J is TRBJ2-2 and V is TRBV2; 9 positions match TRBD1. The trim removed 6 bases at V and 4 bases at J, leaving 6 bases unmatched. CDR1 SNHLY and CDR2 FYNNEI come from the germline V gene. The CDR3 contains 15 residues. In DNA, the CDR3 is TGTGCCAGCAGAATCGGGACAGGGAGCACCGGGGAGCTGTTTTTT. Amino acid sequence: CASRIGTGSTGELFF.

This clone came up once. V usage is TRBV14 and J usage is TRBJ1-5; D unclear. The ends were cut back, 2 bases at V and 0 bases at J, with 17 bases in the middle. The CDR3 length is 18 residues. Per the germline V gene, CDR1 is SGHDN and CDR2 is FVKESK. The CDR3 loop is CASSQKKIRPFSNQPQHF. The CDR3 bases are TGTGCCAGCAGCCAAAAAAAGATTCGGCCTTTTAGCAATCAGCCCCAGCATTTT.

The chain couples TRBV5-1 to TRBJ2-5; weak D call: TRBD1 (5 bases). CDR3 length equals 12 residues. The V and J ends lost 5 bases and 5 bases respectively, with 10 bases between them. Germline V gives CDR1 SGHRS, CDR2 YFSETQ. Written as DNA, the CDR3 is TGCGCCAGCAGACAGGACGTCGAGACCCAGTACTTC. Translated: CASRQDVETQYF.

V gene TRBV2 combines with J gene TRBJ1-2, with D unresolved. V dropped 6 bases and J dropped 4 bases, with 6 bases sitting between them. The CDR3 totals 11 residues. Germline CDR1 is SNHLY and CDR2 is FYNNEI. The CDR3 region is CASRPSYGYTF. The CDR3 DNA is TGTGCCAGCAGGCCTTCCTATGGCTACACCTTC.

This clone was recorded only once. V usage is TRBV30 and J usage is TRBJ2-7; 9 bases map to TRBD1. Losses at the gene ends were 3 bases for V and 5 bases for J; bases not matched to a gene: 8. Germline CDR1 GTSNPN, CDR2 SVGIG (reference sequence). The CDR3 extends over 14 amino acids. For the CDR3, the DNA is TGTGCCTGGAGCACGGGACAGGGTCGGAACGAGCAGTACTTC. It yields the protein CAWSTGQGRNEQYF.

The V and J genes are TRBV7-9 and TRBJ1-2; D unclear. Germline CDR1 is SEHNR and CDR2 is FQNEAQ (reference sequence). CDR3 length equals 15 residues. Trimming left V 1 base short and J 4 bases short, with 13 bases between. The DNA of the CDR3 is TGTGCCAGCAGCTTAGGAGAGACACGCTTCTATGGCTACACCTTC. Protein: CASSLGETRFYGYTF.

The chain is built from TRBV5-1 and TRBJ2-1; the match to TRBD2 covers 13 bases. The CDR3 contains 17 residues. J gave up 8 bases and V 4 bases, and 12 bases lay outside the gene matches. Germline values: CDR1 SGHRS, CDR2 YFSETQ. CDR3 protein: CASSPRTSGRSWDEQFF. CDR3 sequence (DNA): TGCGCCAGCAGCCCGAGGACTAGCGGGAGATCGTGGGATGAGCAGTTCTTC.

As DNA, the CDR3 is TGTGCCAGCAGTCCTCGGGGGAACACTGAAGCTTTCTTT. The encoded protein is CASSPRGNTEAFF. This rearrangement joins TRBV6-6 to TRBJ1-1, with D unresolved. The length of the CDR3 is 13 residues. Germline V gene data show CDR1 as MNHNY and CDR2 as SVGAGI (reference sequence). Trimming removed 5 bases from V and 1 base from J, with 8 bases in between.

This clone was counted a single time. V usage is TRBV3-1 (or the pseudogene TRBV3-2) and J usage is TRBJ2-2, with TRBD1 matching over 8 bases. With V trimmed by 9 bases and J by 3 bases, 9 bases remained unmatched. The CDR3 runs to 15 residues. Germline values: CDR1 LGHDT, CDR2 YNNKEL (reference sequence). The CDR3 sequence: CASTSGTGYTGELFF. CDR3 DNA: TGTGCCAGTACGTCCGGGACAGGATACACCGGGGAGCTGTTTTTT.

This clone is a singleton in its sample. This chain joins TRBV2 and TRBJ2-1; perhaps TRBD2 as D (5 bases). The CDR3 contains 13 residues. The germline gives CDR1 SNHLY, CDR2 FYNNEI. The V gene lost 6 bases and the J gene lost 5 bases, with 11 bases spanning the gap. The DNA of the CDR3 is TGTGCCAGCAGGGACCCGGGGAACAATGAGCAGTTCTTC. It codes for CASRDPGNNEQFF.

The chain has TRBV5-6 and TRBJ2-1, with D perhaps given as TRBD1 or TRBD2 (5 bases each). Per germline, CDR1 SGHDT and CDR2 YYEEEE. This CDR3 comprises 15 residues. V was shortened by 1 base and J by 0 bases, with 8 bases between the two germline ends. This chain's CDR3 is CASSLWGSSYNEQFF. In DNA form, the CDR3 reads TGTGCCAGCAGCTTGTGGGGGAGCTCCTACAATGAGCAGTTCTTC.

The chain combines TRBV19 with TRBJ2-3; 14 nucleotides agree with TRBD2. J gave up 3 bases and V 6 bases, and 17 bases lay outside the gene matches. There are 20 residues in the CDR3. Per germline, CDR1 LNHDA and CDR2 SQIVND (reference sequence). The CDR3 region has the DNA TGTGCCAGTAGGGACAGGGGGGGGACTAGCGGGAGTTTGAATACAGATACGCAGTATTTT. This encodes CASRDRGGTSGSLNTDTQYF.

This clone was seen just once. Written as DNA, the CDR3 is TGTGCCTGGAGTCCTGGACTCATGAACACTGAAGCTTTCTTT. This translates into CAWSPGLMNTEAFF. V usage is TRBV30 and J usage is TRBJ1-1; no clear D gene. V shed 2 bases and J shed 0 bases, with 10 bases lying between them. Germline values: CDR1 GTSNPN, CDR2 SVGIG (reference sequence). This CDR3 is 14 amino acids long.

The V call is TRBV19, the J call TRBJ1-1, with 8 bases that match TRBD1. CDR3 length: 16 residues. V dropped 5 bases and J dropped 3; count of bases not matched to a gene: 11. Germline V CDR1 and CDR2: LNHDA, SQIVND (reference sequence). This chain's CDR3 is CASSASQGGWDTEAFF. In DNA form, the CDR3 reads TGTGCCAGTAGTGCCTCACAGGGGGGATGGGACACTGAAGCTTTCTTT.

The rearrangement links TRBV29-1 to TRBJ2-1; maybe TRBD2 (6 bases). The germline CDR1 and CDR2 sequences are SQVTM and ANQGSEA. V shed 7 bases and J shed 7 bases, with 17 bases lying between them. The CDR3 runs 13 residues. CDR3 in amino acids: CSARLELWNEQFF. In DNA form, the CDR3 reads TGCAGCGCACGACTAGAGCTCTGGAATGAGCAGTTCTTC.

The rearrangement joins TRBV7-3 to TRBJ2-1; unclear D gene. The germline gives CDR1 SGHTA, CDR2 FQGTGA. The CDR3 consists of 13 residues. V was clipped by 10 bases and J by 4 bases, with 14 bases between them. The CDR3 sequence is CATRTEEYNEQFF. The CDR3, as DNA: TGTGCCACCCGGACCGAGGAATACAATGAGCAGTTCTTC.

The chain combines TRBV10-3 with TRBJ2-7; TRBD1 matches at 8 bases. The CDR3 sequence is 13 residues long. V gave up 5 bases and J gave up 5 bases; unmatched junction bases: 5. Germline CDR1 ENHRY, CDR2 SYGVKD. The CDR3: CAISQGQGHEQYF. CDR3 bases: TGTGCCATCAGTCAAGGACAGGGCCACGAGCAGTACTTC.

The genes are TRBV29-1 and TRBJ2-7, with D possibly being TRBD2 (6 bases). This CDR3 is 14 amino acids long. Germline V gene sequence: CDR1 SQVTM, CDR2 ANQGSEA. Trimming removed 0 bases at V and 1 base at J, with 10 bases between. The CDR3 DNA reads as TGCAGCGTTGAAGACCCGGGGGAGTCCTACGAGCAGTACTTC. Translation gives CSVEDPGESYEQYF.

The CDR3 is CASSFKGPWGGAEAFF. The CDR3 DNA reads TGTGCCAGCAGCTTTAAAGGACCCTGGGGGGGCGCTGAAGCTTTCTTT. The chain uses TRBV7-2 and TRBJ1-1; the D gene is possibly TRBD1 (6 bases). Germline lookup yields CDR1 SGHTA and CDR2 FQGNSA. V was shortened by 3 bases and J by 6 bases, with 20 bases between the two germline ends. The CDR3 spans 16 residues.

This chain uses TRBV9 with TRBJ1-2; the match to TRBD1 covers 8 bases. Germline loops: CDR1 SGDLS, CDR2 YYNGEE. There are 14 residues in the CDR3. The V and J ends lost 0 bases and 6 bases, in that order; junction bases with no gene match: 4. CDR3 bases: TGTGCCAGCAGCGTAGCTACGACAGGGGATGGCTACACCTTC. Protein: CASSVATTGDGYTF.

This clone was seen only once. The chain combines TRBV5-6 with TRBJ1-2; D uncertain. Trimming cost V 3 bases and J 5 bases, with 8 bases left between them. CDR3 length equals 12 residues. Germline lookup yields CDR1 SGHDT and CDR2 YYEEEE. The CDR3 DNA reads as TGTGCCAGCAGCTGGACGGCATATGGCTACACCTTC. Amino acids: CASSWTAYGYTF. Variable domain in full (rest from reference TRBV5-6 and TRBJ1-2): DAGVTQSPTHLIKTRGQQVTLRCSPKSGHDTVSWYQQALGQGPQFIFQYYEEEERQRGNFPDRFSGHQFPNYSSELNVNALLLGDSALYLCASSWTAYGYTFGSGTRLTVV.

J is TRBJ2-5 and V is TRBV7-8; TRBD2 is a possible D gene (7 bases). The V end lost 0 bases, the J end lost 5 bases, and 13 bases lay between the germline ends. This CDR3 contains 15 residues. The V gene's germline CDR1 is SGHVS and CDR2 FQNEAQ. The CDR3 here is CASSLAGGLGETQYF. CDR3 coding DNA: TGTGCCAGCAGCTTAGCGGGGGGGCTCGGGGAGACCCAGTACTTC.

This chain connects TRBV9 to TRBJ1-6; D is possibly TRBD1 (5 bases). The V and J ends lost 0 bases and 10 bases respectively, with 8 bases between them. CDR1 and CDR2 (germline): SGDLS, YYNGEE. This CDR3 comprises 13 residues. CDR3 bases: TGTGCCAGCAGCGTAGGGGAGGGGTCACCCCTCCACTTT. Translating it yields CASSVGEGSPLHF.

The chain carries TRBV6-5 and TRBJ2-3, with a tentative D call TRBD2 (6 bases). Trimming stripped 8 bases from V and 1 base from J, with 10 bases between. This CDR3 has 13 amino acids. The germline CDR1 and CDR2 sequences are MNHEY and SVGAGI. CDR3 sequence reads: CASGKRGTDTQYF. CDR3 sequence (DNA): TGTGCCAGCGGAAAGCGGGGCACAGATACGCAGTATTTT.

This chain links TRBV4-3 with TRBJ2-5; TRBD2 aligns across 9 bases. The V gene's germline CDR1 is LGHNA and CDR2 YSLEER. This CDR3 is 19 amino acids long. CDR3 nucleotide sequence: TGCCCCCGCAGCCGGGGGCCCCGCGGGGGGGCCTTAATGGAAGAGACCCAGTACTTC. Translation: CPRSRGPRGGALMEETQYF.

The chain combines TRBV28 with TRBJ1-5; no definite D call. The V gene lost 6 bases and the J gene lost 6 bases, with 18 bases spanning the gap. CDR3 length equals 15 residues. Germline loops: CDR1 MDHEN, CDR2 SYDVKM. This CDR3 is CASSHTPAGIQPQHF. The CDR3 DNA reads TGTGCCAGCAGCCATACCCCCGCGGGGATTCAGCCCCAGCATTTT.

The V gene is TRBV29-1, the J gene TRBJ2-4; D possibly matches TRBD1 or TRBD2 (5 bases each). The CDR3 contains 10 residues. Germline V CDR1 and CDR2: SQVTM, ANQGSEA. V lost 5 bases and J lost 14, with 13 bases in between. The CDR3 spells CSVRGDREYF. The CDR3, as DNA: TGCAGCGTTAGAGGGGACCGCGAGTACTTC.

The CDR3 DNA sequence: TGTGCCAGCAGCCGTGGGCAACAGGGTCGGACTGAAGCTTTCTTT. The encoded protein is CASSRGQQGRTEAFF. The chain employs TRBV11-1 and TRBJ1-1, with D possibly matching TRBD1 (6 bases). The germline V gene encodes CDR1 SGHAT and CDR2 FQDESV (reference sequence). The CDR3 sequence is 15 residues long. V gave up 5 bases and J gave up 5 bases, with 18 bases separating them.